The clone carrying this T cell receptor (beta chain) turned up a few times. Its antigen remains unidentified. The sample is drawn from a study of T cells after yellow fever vaccination. The CDR3 sequence is 14 residues long. CDR1 LNHDA and CDR2 SQIVND come from the germline V gene (reference sequence). Trimming took off 3 bases at V and 6 bases at J, with 14 bases between the two ends. Study results and limitations: Overlap between CD4 and CD8 compartments was detected for a small share of clonotypes. Re-detected after boosting: most primary clones, 96% of CD4 and roughly 90% of CD8. Repertoires obtained by FACS sorting could include abundant clonotypes that entered as contaminants from the bulk population. It was a weaker secondary response, yet one that peaked faster, at day 5 versus 15.

TCRdb called the 5' RACE reads again in MiXCR, with one record for every CDR3 protein. The sample yields hundreds of thousands of distinct CDR3 sequences, approximately 13% seen once. The sequenced sample was PBMCs, obtained on the day of the yellow fever booster vaccination. V gene TRBV19 combines with J gene TRBJ1-2, with D possibly TRBD1 on 6 matching bases. This receptor was identified in a man between 25 and 39 years old who received the YFV17D yellow fever vaccine. The CDR3 bases are TGTGCCAGTAGTATTTCAGGGGTGAGGAATGGCTACACCTTC. Translated, it gives CASSISGVRNGYTF.